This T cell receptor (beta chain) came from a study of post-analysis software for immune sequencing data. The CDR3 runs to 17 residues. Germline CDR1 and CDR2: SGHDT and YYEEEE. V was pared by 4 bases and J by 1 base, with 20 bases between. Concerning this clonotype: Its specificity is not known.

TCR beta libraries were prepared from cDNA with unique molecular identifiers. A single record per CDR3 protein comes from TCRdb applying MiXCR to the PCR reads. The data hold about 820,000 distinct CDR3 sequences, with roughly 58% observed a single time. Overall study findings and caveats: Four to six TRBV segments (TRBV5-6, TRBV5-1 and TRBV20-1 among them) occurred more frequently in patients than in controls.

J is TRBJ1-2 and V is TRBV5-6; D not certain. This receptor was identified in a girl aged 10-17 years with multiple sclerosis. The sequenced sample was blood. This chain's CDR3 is CASSRGGQLLLNYGYTF. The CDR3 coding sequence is TGTGCCAGCAGCCGGGGTGGGCAGCTACTCCTTAACTATGGCTACACCTTC.